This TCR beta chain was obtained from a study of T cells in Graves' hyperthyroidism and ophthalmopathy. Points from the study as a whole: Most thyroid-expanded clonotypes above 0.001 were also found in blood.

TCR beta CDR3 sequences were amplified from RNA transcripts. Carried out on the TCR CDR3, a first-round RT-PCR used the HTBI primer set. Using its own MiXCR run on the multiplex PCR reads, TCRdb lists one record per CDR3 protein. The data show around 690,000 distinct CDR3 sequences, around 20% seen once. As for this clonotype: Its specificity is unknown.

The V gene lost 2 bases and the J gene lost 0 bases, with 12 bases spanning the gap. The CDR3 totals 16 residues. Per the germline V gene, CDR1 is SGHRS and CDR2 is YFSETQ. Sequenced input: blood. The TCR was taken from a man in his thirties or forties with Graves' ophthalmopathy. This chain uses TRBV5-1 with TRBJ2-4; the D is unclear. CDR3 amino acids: CASSFSYSLAKNIQYF. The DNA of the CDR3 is TGCGCCAGCAGCTTTTCGTACTCCCTAGCCAAAAACATTCAGTACTTC.